The rows below give T cell receptor beta chains drawn from one sample of a study of PD-L1 blockade in urothelial cancer. Libraries were prepared by immunoSEQ multiplex PCR; TCRdb keeps only in-frame clonotypes and omits some of them. The data hold tens of thousands of clones, with roughly 87% observed a single time. Sample: PBMCs, taken around atezolizumab (anti-PD-L1) treatment. The source is a man aged 65 to 85 with urothelial cancer. Each CDR3 is given with its conserved first and last residue. Each record gives: J gene, V gene, D gene, clone size, CDR3 protein, CDR3 DNA. A D gene is named only where the DNA matches it firmly. Only part of the rows carry a size: once, few, many, or a class if the clone is expanded.

TRBJ2-6 | TRBV7-9 | TRBD1 | - | CASIPYAGTGLSGANVLTF | TGTGCCAGCATTCCCTATGCGGGGACAGGGCTCTCTGGGGCCAACGTCCTGACTTTC
TRBJ2-5 | TRBV5-4 | TRBD2 | few | CASSPQGRGGGETQYF | TGTGCCAGCAGCCCCCAGGGGCGGGGGGGCGGAGAGACCCAGTACTTC
TRBJ1-1 | TRBV5-1 | - | once | CASSPLPGNTEAFF | TGCGCCAGCAGCCCATTGCCGGGGAACACTGAAGCTTTCTTT
TRBJ2-5 | TRBV5-4 | - | - | CASSLPGTRGQETQYF | TGTGCCAGCAGTCTCCCCGGGACTCGAGGACAAGAGACCCAGTACTTC
TRBJ2-7 | TRBV4-1 | TRBD1 | - | CASSPGQGHSYEQYF | TGCGCCAGCAGCCCGGGACAGGGGCACTCCTACGAGCAGTACTTC
TRBJ1-2 | TRBV6-5 | - | - | CASGLRGETLYGYTF | TGTGCCAGTGGGCTGCGGGGGGAAACTCTCTATGGCTACACCTTC
TRBJ2-6 | TRBV4-2 | - | - | CASSQDRGAGANVLTF | TGTGCCAGCAGCCAAGATCGGGGAGCTGGGGCCAACGTCCTGACTTTC
TRBJ2-1 | TRBV6-1 | TRBD2 | - | CASRASGSSYNEQFF | TGTGCCAGCAGGGCTAGCGGAAGCTCCTACAATGAGCAGTTCTTC
TRBJ1-1 | TRBV19 | - | - | CASSPAGNGEAFF | TGTGCCAGTAGCCCAGCAGGTAATGGGGAAGCTTTCTTT
TRBJ2-3 | TRBV7-9 | TRBD1 | - | CASSPYRGRTDTQYF | TGTGCCAGCAGCCCGTACAGGGGCCGCACAGATACGCAGTATTTT
TRBJ1-5 | TRBV7-9 | TRBD1 | many | CASSSGQGGLGPQHF | TGTGCCAGCAGCTCGGGACAGGGCGGGCTTGGGCCCCAGCATTTT
TRBJ1-1 | TRBV18 | - | - | CASSPAGSSLTEAFF | TGTGCCAGCTCACCAGCGGGGTCGTCTTTAACTGAAGCTTTCTTT
TRBJ1-1 | TRBV11-2 | - | - | CASNLGGNTEAFF | TGTGCCAGCAATCTAGGAGGGAACACTGAAGCTTTCTTT
TRBJ2-1 | TRBV5-4 | TRBD2 | once | CASSRTSGSSYNEQFF | TGTGCCAGCAGCCGGACTAGCGGGAGCTCCTACAATGAGCAGTTCTTC